This T cell receptor (beta chain) is from a study of OX40 agonist ivuxolimab in advanced cancers. Study as a whole: Ivuxolimab, which patients received intravenously every 2 weeks, was dosed at 0.01 to 10 mg/kg.

Germline assignment: CDR1 MNHEY and CDR2 SMNVEV (reference sequence). CDR3 length: 15 amino acids. V was trimmed by 5 bases and J by 0 bases, leaving 12 bases between them. This table comes from immunoSEQ multiplex PCR, and its TCRdb copy is limited to in-frame clones, with some not included. The table has about 100,000 clones, 80% to 90% seen once; the top ten hold around 1.5%. The chain couples TRBV27 to TRBJ2-3; D is perhaps TRBD1 or TRBD2 (5 bases each). Source: CD4+ or CD8+ T cells sorted from blood, taken in a trial of the OX40 agonist ivuxolimab. This sequence originates from an adult with an advanced solid tumor such as melanoma, head and neck, liver or kidney cancer. The CDR3 coding sequence is TGTGCCAGCAGTCTTCGGGGCCTTAGCACAGATACGCAGTATTTT. This encodes CASSLRGLSTDTQYF.